This T cell receptor (beta chain) was obtained from a study of T cells after yellow fever vaccination. This clonotype was detected ten times or more. MiXCR, run by TCRdb on the 5' RACE reads, gives a single entry per CDR3 protein. The data hold 200,000 to 250,000 distinct CDR3 sequences, with about 3% observed a single time. This CDR3 is built from 18 residues. The V and J ends lost 5 bases and 7 bases respectively, with 25 bases between them. CDR1 is SGHRS and CDR2 is YFSETQ in the germline V gene. The receptor's source is a man aged 18 to 29 who received the YFV17D yellow fever vaccine. The input for sequencing was CD4+ T cells sorted from PBMCs, taken 10 days after the yellow fever booster vaccination. The gene calls are TRBV5-1 and TRBJ1-6; D not certain. The CDR3 sequence: CASSSDGIQSGGNSPLHF. CDR3 nucleotide sequence: TGCGCCAGCAGTTCGGACGGGATTCAAAGTGGAGGGAATTCACCCCTCCACTTT.